This is a list of T cell receptor beta chains from one sample in a study of response to subunit inactivated influenza vaccine. TCRdb re-called the RT-PCR reads through MiXCR, storing one row per CDR3 protein. The sample shows hundreds of thousands of distinct CDR3 sequences, less than 20% of them seen only once. The input for sequencing was PBMCs from blood, taken 12 days after vaccination. These receptors came from a man aged 50 to 59 who received an inactivated influenza vaccine. The CDR3 runs from the conserved cysteine through the conserved F or W. The order of the fields is V gene, J gene, clone size, D gene, CDR3 DNA, CDR3 protein. A D gene is named only where the DNA matches it firmly. Size is omitted from some rows. Given values are once, few, many or a class for expanded clones.

TRBV29-1	TRBJ1-1	.	.	TGCAGCGCGGGTCTGGGGAACACTGAAGCTTTCTTT	CSAGLGNTEAFF
TRBV6-5	TRBJ2-7	.	TRBD1	TGTGCCAGCAGTTACTCGCCCGGGACAGGGCACCCAAGCGAGCAGTACTTC	CASSYSPGTGHPSEQYF
TRBV30	TRBJ1-1	.	.	TGTGCCTGGAGTTCCGTAAGAGGGAACACTGAAGCTTTCTTT	CAWSSVRGNTEAFF
TRBV12-3/TRBV12-4	TRBJ1-1	.	.	TGTGCCAGCAGTTTGGTCAGCTTGAACACTGAAGCTTTCTTT	CASSLVSLNTEAFF
TRBV4-2	TRBJ2-1	few	.	TGTGCCAGCAGCCCTCACCGGGACGGATACAATGAGCAGTTCTTC	CASSPHRDGYNEQFF
TRBV7-9	TRBJ2-1	few	.	TGTGCCAGCAGCTTAGGAGGGAGACCCCCCAATGAGCAGTTCTTC	CASSLGGRPPNEQFF
TRBV28	TRBJ2-1	few	.	TGTGCCAGCAGTTTGGCCGCTTGGAATGAGCAGTTCTTC	CASSLAAWNEQFF
TRBV2	TRBJ1-3	.	TRBD1	TGTGCCAGCAGTGCGGGCAGGGGGTGGAACACCATATATTTT	CASSAGRGWNTIYF
TRBV12-3/TRBV12-4	TRBJ2-5	few	.	TGTGCCAGCAGCCCGCGCCGCACAGGTCAGGGAGAGACCCAGTACTTC	CASSPRRTGQGETQYF
TRBV12-3/TRBV12-4	TRBJ2-3	.	TRBD1	TGTGCCAGCAGCCCGGGACAGGGGGCCCACCTTAGCACAGATACGCAGTATTTT	CASSPGQGAHLSTDTQYF
TRBV11-2	TRBJ2-7	.	.	TGTGCCAGCAGCTTAGGATTTACCGAAACCTACGAGCAGTACTTC	CASSLGFTETYEQYF
TRBV5-1	TRBJ1-1	.	TRBD1	TGCGCCAGCAGCGGGACAGGGGCAAGCACTGAAGCTTTCTTT	CASSGTGASTEAFF
TRBV7-6	TRBJ2-1	many	TRBD2	TGTGCCAGCAGCCCTACTAGCGGGGGGACAAATGAGCAGTTCTTC	CASSPTSGGTNEQFF
TRBV12-3/TRBV12-4	TRBJ1-2	many	.	TGTGCCAGCAGTTTTCCTTCGGATGCTAACTATGGCTACACCTTC	CASSFPSDANYGYTF
TRBV20-1	TRBJ2-3	.	TRBD2	TGCAGTGCCGCGGCCCTAGCGGGAACCACAGATACGCAGTATTTT	CSAAALAGTTDTQYF
TRBV5-1	TRBJ2-5	.	TRBD1	TGCGCCAGCAGCTTGCAGGGGGCTGGACAAGAGACCCAGTACTTC	CASSLQGAGQETQYF
TRBV28	TRBJ2-2	.	TRBD2	TGTGCCAGCAGTTTACTCGGCTCAGGACTAGTCCCCGGGGAGCTGTTTTTT	CASSLLGSGLVPGELFF
TRBV10-3	TRBJ2-3	many	TRBD1	TGTGCCACCGAGGACAGGGCAGGCACAGATACGCAGTATTTT	CATEDRAGTDTQYF
TRBV12-3/TRBV12-4	TRBJ1-2	.	.	TGTGCCAGCAGTCCAAGGGGGGGGGACGGCGGCTACACCTTC	CASSPRGGDGGYTF
TRBV12-3/TRBV12-4	TRBJ1-1	few	.	TGTGCCAGCAGTTTAGCGGGCGGAAATGAAGCTTTCTTT	CASSLAGGNEAFF
TRBV7-2	TRBJ2-3	.	.	TGTGCCAGCAGCTCCCAGGGAGGGGGCTCGACAGATACGCAGTATTTT	CASSSQGGGSTDTQYF
TRBV5-1	TRBJ2-1	.	.	TGCGCCAGCAGTCCCGGGACCGGGGTTGATGAGCAGTTCTTC	CASSPGTGVDEQFF
TRBV6-2/TRBV6-3	TRBJ1-5	.	.	TGTGCCAGCAGCCCCACAGGGATCAATCAGCCCCAGCATTTT	CASSPTGINQPQHF
TRBV30	TRBJ2-5	few	.	TGTGCCTGGAGTAGGAGGGACCAAGAGACCCAGTACTTC	CAWSRRDQETQYF
TRBV5-6	TRBJ2-6	few	TRBD1	TGTGCCAGCAGCCAGACAGGGGACCCCTCCTCTGGGGCCAACGTCCTGACTTTC	CASSQTGDPSSGANVLTF
TRBV7-2	TRBJ2-7	few	TRBD1	TGTGCCAGCAGCTTCCCGGGACAGGGGCACTACGAGCAGTACTTC	CASSFPGQGHYEQYF
TRBV20-1	TRBJ2-3	few	.	TGCAGTGCCCACAGTTCACTCTCAGATACGCAGTATTTT	CSAHSSLSDTQYF
TRBV7-9	TRBJ1-2	few	.	TGTGCCAGCAGCTTAATAAGTGGAACCTATGGCTACACCTTC	CASSLISGTYGYTF
TRBV5-6	TRBJ2-1	few	TRBD2	TGTGCCAGCAGCTTGCGGCGGGAGGGCCTTTCATATGAGCAGTTCTTC	CASSLRREGLSYEQFF
TRBV7-2	TRBJ2-7	.	TRBD2	TGTGCCAGCAGCTTAGGGCCGAGGACTAGCGGCCATTACGAGCAGTACTTC	CASSLGPRTSGHYEQYF
TRBV6-2/TRBV6-3	TRBJ2-1	few	TRBD2	TGTGCCAGCAGTGCAATGGGCGGGGGGGGCAATGAGCAGTTCTTC	CASSAMGGGGNEQFF
TRBV2	TRBJ1-5	few	TRBD1	TGTGCCAGCGGGGTATTCGGGGACAGGGGGCAGCCCCAGCATTTT	CASGVFGDRGQPQHF
TRBV4-3	TRBJ2-1	few	TRBD2	TGCGCCAGCAGCCAAGATTGGCCTAGCGGGAGGACCACACGAGGCAATGAGCAGTTCTTC	CASSQDWPSGRTTRGNEQFF
TRBV20-1	TRBJ2-3	.	.	TGCAGTGCTAGTAATATCTTGCTAGATACGCAGTATTTT	CSASNILLDTQYF
TRBV4-3	TRBJ2-2	.	.	TGCGCCAGCAGCCAAGAAGGTTCCCGGGGTACCGGGGAGCTGTTTTTT	CASSQEGSRGTGELFF
TRBV28	TRBJ1-6	few	TRBD1	TGTGCCAGCAGTTTACCGGGGGACAGGGGTGTTTCACCCCTCCACTTT	CASSLPGDRGVSPLHF
TRBV24-1	TRBJ1-2	few	.	TGTGCCACCTATGGTGGTGGCAGCTACACCTTC	CATYGGGSYTF
TRBV7-6	TRBJ1-5	few	.	TGTGCCAGCAGCTTAGAGCCCCTAATGCATAGCAATCAGCCCCAGCATTTT	CASSLEPLMHSNQPQHF
TRBV7-8	TRBJ1-2	few	TRBD1	TGTGCCAGCAGGCGTACAGGGGGAGGGAGAGATGGCTACACCTTC	CASRRTGGGRDGYTF
TRBV27	TRBJ2-5	few	.	TGTGCCTGCTCCCCGAGGATACACCAAGAGACCCAGTACTTC	CACSPRIHQETQYF
TRBV27	TRBJ2-1	.	TRBD2	TGTGCCAGCAGTGCACAGACTAGCGGGAATGAGCAGTTCTTC	CASSAQTSGNEQFF
TRBV6-1	TRBJ2-1	.	.	TGTGCCAGCAAACCTGGGGGGTACAATGAGCAGTTCTTC	CASKPGGYNEQFF
TRBV6-2/TRBV6-3	TRBJ2-2	.	TRBD1	TGTGCCAGCAGTTACAGGACCGGGACAGGTGACACCGGGGAGCTGTTTTTT	CASSYRTGTGDTGELFF
TRBV20-1	TRBJ2-3	many	TRBD2	TGCAGTGCTAGAGTCGGACTAGCGGGGACCACAGATACGCAGTATTTT	CSARVGLAGTTDTQYF
TRBV28	TRBJ1-6	many	TRBD1	TGTGCCAGCAGTTTTAGACAGTCCTGGGACAGGGGCAATTCACCCCTCCACTTT	CASSFRQSWDRGNSPLHF